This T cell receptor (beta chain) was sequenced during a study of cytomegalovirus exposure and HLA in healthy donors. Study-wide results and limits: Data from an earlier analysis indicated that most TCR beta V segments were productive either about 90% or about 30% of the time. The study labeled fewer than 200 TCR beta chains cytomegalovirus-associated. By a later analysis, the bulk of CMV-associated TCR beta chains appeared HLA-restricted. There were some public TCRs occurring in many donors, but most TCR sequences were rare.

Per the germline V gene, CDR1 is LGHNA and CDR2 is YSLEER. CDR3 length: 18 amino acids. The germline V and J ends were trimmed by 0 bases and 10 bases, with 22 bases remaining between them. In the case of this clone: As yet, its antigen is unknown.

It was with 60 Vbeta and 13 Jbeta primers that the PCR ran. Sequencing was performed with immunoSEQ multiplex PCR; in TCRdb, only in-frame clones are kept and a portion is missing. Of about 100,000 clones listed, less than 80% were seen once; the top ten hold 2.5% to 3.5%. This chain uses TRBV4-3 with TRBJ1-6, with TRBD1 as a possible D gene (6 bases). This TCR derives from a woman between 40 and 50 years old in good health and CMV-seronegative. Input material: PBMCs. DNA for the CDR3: TGCGCCAGCAGCCAAGATCCGAGGGGGGGGAAGGGGACATCACCCCTCCACTTT. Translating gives CASSQDPRGGKGTSPLHF.